This TCR beta chain was identified during a study of cytomegalovirus exposure and HLA in healthy donors. Notes on this clone: The antigen is undetermined.

Whole-study findings and limits: Judged likely to be a sequencing artifact was a cluster of highly shared sequence variants.

CDR1 is MDHEN and CDR2 is SYDVKM in the germline V gene. The CDR3 runs 15 residues. Unmatched junction bases numbered 13, after V lost 2 bases and J lost 11 bases. Use of 60 Vbeta and 13 Jbeta primers characterized the PCR. Sequencing was performed with immunoSEQ multiplex PCR; in TCRdb, only in-frame clones are kept and a portion is missing. This sample carries 80,000 to 100,000 clones, about 81% of them seen once, and the ten largest clones take about 1.5%. The rearrangement joins TRBV28 to TRBJ1-1, with 8 bases lining up with TRBD1. The sample was PBMCs. The sequence derives from a man aged 40-49 years in good health and CMV-seronegative. For the CDR3, the DNA is TGTGCCAGCAGTTTACCGACAGGGGCGGCCTTCGAGGCTTTCTTT. This translates into CASSLPTGAAFEAFF.